One and the same sample provided the 5 T cell receptor beta chains below, sequenced in a study of early T cells in non-severe SARS-CoV-2 infection. TCRdb recomputed calls from the 5' RACE reads with MiXCR, one row per CDR3 protein. Of more than 50,000 distinct CDR3 sequences in the sample, about 13% were seen once. Sequencing was done on a sample of whole blood. Source of these receptors: an adult who was a healthcare worker with PCR-confirmed SARS-CoV-2 infection or an uninfected control (not recorded which).

The gene calls are TRBV29-1 and TRBJ2-7, with D tentatively TRBD2 (6 bases). Germline V CDR1 and CDR2: SQVTM, ANQGSEA. The CDR3 spans 10 residues. V lost 5 bases and J 7 bases, leaving 9 bases between the germline ends. The CDR3 protein is CSVRGGEQYF. Written as DNA, the CDR3 is TGCAGCGTTCGTGGGGGGGAGCAGTACTTC.

This sequence joins TRBV30 and TRBJ2-7, with 8 bases fitting TRBD2. V trimming: 1 base; J trimming: 5 bases; junction bases outside the gene matches: 7. CDR3 size: 14 residues. Germline-derived CDR1 and CDR2 are GTSNPN and SVGIG (reference sequence). DNA for the CDR3: TGTGCCTGGAGTGGGTTAGCGGGACGGGACGAGCAGTACTTC. Residues: CAWSGLAGRDEQYF. Full variable domain (missing parts from reference TRBV30 and TRBJ2-7): SQTIHQWPATLVQPVGSPLSLECTVEGTSNPNLYWYRQAAGRGLQLLFYSVGIGQISSEVPQNLSASRPQDRQFILSSKKLLLSDSGFYLCAWSGLAGRDEQYFGPGTRLTVT.

As to this clonotype: Germline is not matched at one junction end, which may reflect a read error. V gene TRBV7-2 combines with J gene TRBJ2-7, with 7 bases lining up with TRBD2. Looked up from germline, CDR1 is SGHTA and CDR2 is FQGNSA. The CDR3 totals 15 residues. This chain's CDR3 is CASSLGAGEAYEQYF. The CDR3 DNA is TGTGCCAGCAGTTTAGGGGCGGGAGAGGCCTACGAGCAGTACTTC.

To note about this clonotype: A much larger clone is a single base away; this may be a read error. The chain links TRBV4-1 to TRBJ1-3, with D unresolved. Germline V gene data show CDR1 as MGHRA and CDR2 as YSYEKL. The CDR3 has 13 amino acids. V shed 4 bases and J shed 2 bases, with 6 bases lying between them. The CDR3 is CASSLDTGNTIYF. The DNA for the CDR3 is TGCGCCAGCAGCCTGGATACTGGAAACACCATATATTTT.

The genes are TRBV28 and TRBJ1-2, with a tentative D call TRBD1 (5 bases). The CDR3 has 15 amino acids. The V gene's germline CDR1 is MDHEN and CDR2 SYDVKM. The V and J ends lost 6 bases and 2 bases respectively, with 16 bases between them. The CDR3 coding sequence is TGTGCCAGCAGGGGTGCTCAGGGTGTCAACTATGGCTACACCTTC. Translated: CASRGAQGVNYGYTF.